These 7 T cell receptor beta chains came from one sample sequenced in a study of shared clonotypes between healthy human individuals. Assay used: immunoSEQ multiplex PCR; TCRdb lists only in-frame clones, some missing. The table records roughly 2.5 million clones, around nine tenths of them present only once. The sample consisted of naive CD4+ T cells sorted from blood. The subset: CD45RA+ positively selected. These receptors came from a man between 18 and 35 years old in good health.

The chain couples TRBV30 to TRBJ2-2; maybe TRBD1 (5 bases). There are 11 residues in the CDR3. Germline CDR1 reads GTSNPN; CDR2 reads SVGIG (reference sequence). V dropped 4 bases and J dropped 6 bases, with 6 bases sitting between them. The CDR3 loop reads CAWTGSGELFF. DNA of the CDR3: TGTGCCTGGACAGGGTCCGGGGAGCTGTTTTTT. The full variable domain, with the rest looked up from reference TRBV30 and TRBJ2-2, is SQTIHQWPATLVQPVGSPLSLECTVEGTSNPNLYWYRQAAGRGLQLLFYSVGIGQISSEVPQNLSASRPQDRQFILSSKKLLLSDSGFYLCAWTGSGELFFGEGSRLTVL.

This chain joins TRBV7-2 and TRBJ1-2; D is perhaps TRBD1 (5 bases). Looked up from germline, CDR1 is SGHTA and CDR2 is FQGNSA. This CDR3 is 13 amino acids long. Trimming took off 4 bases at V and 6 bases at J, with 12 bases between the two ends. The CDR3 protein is CASSSGFLHGYTF. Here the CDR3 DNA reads TGTGCCAGCAGCTCAGGGTTCCTTCATGGCTACACCTTC.

The DNA of the CDR3 is TGTGCCAGCTCCTCCTCCGACATGACTAACACCATATATTTT. It is translated as CASSSSDMTNTIYF. This chain connects TRBV18 to TRBJ1-3; D not certain. The CDR3 length is 14 residues. From germline, CDR1 is KGHSH and CDR2 LQKENI. Trimming cost V 6 bases and J 7 bases, with 16 bases left between them.

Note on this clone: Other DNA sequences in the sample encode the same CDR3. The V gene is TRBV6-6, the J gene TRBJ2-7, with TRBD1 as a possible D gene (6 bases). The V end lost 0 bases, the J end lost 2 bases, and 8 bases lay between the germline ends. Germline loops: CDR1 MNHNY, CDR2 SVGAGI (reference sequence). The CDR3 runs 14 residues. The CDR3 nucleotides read TGTGCCAGCAGTTACTCGACAGGAACCTACGAGCAGTACTTC. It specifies CASSYSTGTYEQYF.

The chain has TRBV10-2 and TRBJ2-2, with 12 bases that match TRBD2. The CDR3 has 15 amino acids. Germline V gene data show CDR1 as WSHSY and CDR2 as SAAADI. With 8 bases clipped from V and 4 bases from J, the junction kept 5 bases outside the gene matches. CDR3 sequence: CASYLAGGPTGELFF. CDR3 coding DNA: TGCGCCAGCTACCTAGCGGGGGGGCCCACCGGGGAGCTGTTTTTT.

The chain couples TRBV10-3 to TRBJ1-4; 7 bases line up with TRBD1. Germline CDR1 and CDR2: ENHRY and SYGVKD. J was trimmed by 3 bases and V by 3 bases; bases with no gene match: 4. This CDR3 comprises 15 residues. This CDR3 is CAISERGGANEKLFF. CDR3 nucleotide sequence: TGTGCCATCAGTGAAAGAGGGGGCGCTAATGAAAAACTGTTTTTT.

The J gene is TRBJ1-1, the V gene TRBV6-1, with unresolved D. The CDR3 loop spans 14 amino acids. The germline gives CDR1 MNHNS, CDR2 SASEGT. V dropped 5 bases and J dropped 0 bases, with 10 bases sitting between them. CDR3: CASSPAPMNTEAFF. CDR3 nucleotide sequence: TGTGCCAGCAGTCCCGCACCTATGAACACTGAAGCTTTCTTT.